This T cell receptor beta chain comes out of a study of cytomegalovirus exposure and HLA in healthy donors. At the level of the study: Later analysis reported that the approximately 110 validation repertoires shared the platform of the 650 to 700 first-cohort repertoires.

Study-wide findings and caveats: According to reports, the classifier identified cytomegalovirus status with high specificity and sensitivity.

Concerning this clone itself: What it recognizes is unknown.

Germline CDR1 reads LNHDA; CDR2 reads SQIVND (reference sequence). After removal of 3 bases from V and 7 bases from J, the junction contained 2 bases not matched to a gene. CDR3 length equals 14 residues. The data were produced by immunoSEQ multiplex PCR, yet TCRdb's version contains in-frame clones alone and is incomplete. The table has 100,000 to 150,000 clones, just under 95% seen once. What was sequenced was PBMCs. The TCR comes from a woman aged 18-29 years in good health and CMV-seronegative. The chain uses TRBV19 and TRBJ2-1, with TRBD2 identical over 11 bases. The CDR3 protein is CASSMGLAANEQFF. DNA for the CDR3: TGTGCCAGTAGTATGGGACTAGCGGCTAATGAGCAGTTCTTC.